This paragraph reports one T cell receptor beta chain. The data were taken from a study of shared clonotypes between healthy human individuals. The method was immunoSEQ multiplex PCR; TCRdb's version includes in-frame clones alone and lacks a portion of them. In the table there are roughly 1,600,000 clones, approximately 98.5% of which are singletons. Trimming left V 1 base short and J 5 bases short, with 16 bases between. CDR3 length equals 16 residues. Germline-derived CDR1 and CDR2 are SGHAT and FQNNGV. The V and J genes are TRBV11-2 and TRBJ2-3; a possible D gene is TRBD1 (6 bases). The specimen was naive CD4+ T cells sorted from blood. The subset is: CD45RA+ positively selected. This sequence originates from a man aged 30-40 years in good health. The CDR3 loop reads CASSLVGAAPGDTQYF. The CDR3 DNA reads TGTGCCAGCAGCTTAGTGGGGGCCGCCCCTGGAGATACGCAGTATTTT.